Given below is one T cell receptor (beta chain) in context. The target antigen is unknown. As to treatment: roughly 10-day PBMC culture with coronavirus spike peptide pools or control peptides (ViraFEST assay). Two million PBMCs per well were cultured with approximately 9.8 IU/ml IL-2 and 10 ug/ml peptide pools. This sample was included in a study of vaccination and CD4 T cells after COVID-19. At the level of the study: Participants, all vaccine recipients, received two doses of either BNT162b2 or mRNA-1273.

Oncomine TCR Beta short-read sequencing was applied to DNA from cultured CD4+ T cells. A single record per CDR3 protein comes from TCRdb applying MiXCR to the PCR reads. Among under 6,500 distinct CDR3 sequences listed, around four fifths were seen once. Whole-study results and caveats: Convalescent patients studied were relatively few, and early post-infection timepoints were absent. The appearance of a median about 88% of reactive clones in convalescent patients occurred only post-vaccination.

The CDR3 spans 14 residues. Between the trimmed V and J ends, which lost 1 base and 5 bases, there was a span of 10 bases. Germline V CDR1 and CDR2: LNHDA, SQIVND (reference sequence). The sample was CD4+ T cells from blood, cultured in vitro. The receptor comes from a human donor who had recovered from COVID-19. The chain is built from TRBV19 and TRBJ2-3; perhaps TRBD2 as D (5 bases). The CDR3: CASSIGGSGDTQYF. The CDR3 DNA follows: TGTGCCAGTAGTATAGGAGGCAGCGGAGATACGCAGTATTTT.